This T cell receptor (beta chain) came from a study of human T cells and chemical hapten exposure. TCRdb ran MiXCR on the RACE reads and lists one entry per CDR3 protein. This table holds roughly 38,000 distinct CDR3 sequences, more than 3% found once. V was trimmed by 1 base and J by 3 bases, leaving 10 bases between them. Germline V CDR1 and CDR2: DFQATT, SNEGSKA (reference sequence). This CDR3 has 14 amino acids. This clonotype has only a few counts. As for time point: patch test 1, 2 weeks after DPC sensitization. Stated treatment: therapeutic diphenylcyclopropenone sensitization with weekly scalp DPC. Before extraction, the whole blood was not fractionated, and total RNA was taken from it. Non-pregnant alopecia patients aged 18 to 70, suitable for DPC therapy.

The V gene is TRBV20-1, the J gene TRBJ1-5; TRBD1 is a possible D gene (5 bases). This receptor was obtained from a man aged 45-65 years with alopecia areata. Some clones in this sample may be carry-over from other donors' samples. This material consisted of whole blood, taken in connection with sensitization to the hapten diphenylcyclopropenone (DPC). CDR3 in amino acids: CSARVSGNNQPQHF. The CDR3 DNA follows: TGCAGTGCTAGAGTGTCAGGGAACAATCAGCCCCAGCATTTT.